Sequencing of this T cell receptor beta chain was carried out in a study of T cells expressing NK-cell markers. Across the study: The authors sequenced eight donors, of whom seven were HCMV-seropositive and one was seronegative.

With the 5' RACE reads reprocessed, TCRdb shows one record per CDR3 protein and no DNA. There are just under 150,000 distinct CDR3 sequences in the sample, with 9.5% to 15% held by the top ten. CDR3 size: 15 residues. Germline V gives CDR1 GTSNPN, CDR2 SVGIG (reference sequence). Sequenced input: blood T cells: a sorted CD56 or NKG2C T cell subset, CD4+ or CD8+ T cells, or bulk PBMC T cells (not recorded which). This receptor was identified in a man younger than 35 in good health. The chain employs TRBV30 and TRBJ2-1; TCRdb calls TRBD2, which cannot be checked without DNA. The CDR3 region is CAWSVGLAPYNEQFF. Based on the CDR3 plus reference TRBV30 and TRBJ2-1, the full variable domain is SQTIHQWPATLVQPVGSPLSLECTVEGTSNPNLYWYRQAAGRGLQLLFYSVGIGQISSEVPQNLSASRPQDRQFILSSKKLLLSDSGFYLCAWSVGLAPYNEQFFGPGTRLTVL.